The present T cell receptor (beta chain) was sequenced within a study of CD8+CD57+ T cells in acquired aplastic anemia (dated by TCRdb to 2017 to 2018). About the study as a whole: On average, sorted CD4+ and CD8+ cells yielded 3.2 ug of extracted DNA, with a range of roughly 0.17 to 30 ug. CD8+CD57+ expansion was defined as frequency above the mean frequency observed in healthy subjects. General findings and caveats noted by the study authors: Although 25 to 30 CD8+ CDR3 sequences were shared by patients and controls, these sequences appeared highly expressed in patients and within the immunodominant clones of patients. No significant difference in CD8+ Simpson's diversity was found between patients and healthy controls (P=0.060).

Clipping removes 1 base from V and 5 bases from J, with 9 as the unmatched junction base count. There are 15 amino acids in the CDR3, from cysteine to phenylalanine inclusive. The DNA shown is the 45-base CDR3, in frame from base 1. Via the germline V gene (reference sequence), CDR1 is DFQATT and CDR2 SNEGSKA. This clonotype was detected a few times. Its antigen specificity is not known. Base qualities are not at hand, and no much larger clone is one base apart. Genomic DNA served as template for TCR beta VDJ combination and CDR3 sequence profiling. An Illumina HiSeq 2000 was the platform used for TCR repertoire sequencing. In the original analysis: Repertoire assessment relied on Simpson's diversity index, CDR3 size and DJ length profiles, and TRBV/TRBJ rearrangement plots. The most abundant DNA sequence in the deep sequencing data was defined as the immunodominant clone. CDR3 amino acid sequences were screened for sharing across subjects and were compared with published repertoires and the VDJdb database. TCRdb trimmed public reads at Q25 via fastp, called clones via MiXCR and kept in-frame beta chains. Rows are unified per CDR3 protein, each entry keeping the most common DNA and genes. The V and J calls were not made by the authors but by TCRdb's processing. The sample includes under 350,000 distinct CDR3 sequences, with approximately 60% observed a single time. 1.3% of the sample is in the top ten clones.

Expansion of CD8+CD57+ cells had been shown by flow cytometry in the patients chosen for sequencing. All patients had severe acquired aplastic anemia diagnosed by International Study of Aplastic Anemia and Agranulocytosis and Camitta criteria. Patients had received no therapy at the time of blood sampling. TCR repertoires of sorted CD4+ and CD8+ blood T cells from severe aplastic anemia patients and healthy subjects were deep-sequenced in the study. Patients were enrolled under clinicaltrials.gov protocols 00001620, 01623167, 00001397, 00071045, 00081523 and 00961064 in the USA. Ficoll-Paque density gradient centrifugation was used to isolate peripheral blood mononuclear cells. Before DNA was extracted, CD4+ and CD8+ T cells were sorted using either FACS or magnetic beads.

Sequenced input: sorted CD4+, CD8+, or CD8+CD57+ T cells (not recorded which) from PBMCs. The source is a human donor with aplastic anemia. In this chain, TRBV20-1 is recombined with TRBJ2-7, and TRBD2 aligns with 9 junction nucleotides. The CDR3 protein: CSARAAGGPFNEQYF. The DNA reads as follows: TGCAGTGCTAGAGCGGCGGGAGGGCCTTTTAACGAGCAGTACTTC.